These 22 T cell receptor beta chains were sequenced from one sample in a study of blood T cell repertoires in COVID-19. Assay: immunoSEQ multiplex PCR; the TCRdb copy retains only in-frame clones and omits some. The sample has about 250,000 clones; over 75% are singletons. The sample taken for sequencing was PBMCs or T cells enriched from blood (not recorded which). The receptors shown here come from a man aged 40-55 years who had recovered from COVID-19.

This clone turned up a few times. V and J are TRBV14 and TRBJ1-5; 9 bases agree with TRBD1. Trimming removed 8 bases from V and 0 bases from J; junction bases left unmatched: 14. The germline CDR1 and CDR2 sequences are SGHDN and FVKESK. There are 18 residues in the CDR3. The CDR3 here is CASETRDRALYSNQPQHF. CDR3 DNA: TGTGCCAGCGAGACCCGGGACAGGGCACTTTATAGCAATCAGCCCCAGCATTTT.

CDR3 DNA sequence: TGTGCCAGCAGCTTATTATTGACAGGGTATTCACCCCTCCACTTT. Its translation: CASSLLLTGYSPLHF. The chain employs TRBV11-2 and TRBJ1-6; 7 bases align to TRBD1. The CDR3 totals 15 residues. Trimming at V came to 2 bases and at J to 8 bases, leaving 6 bases not matched to a gene. Per the germline V gene, CDR1 is SGHAT and CDR2 is FQNNGV.

The chain uses TRBV3-1 (or the pseudogene TRBV3-2) and TRBJ2-7; 9 bases match TRBD2. Germline V CDR1 and CDR2: LGHDT, YNNKEL (reference sequence). This CDR3 is built from 15 residues. The J segment lost 6 bases and the V segment lost 3 bases, leaving 9 bases of the junction unmatched. In nucleotides, the CDR3 is TGTGCCAGCAGCCAGAAGAAGGGCGGGAGGGCCGAGCAGTACTTC. Residues: CASSQKKGGRAEQYF.

The CDR3 nucleotides read TGTGCCTGGAGTCTCGGAGAGACCCAGTACTTC. Translating gives CAWSLGETQYF. The V and J genes are TRBV30 and TRBJ2-5; D ambiguous. Germline V CDR1 and CDR2: GTSNPN, SVGIG (reference sequence). The CDR3 is 11 amino acids. V was shortened by 2 bases and J by 4 bases, with 5 bases between the two germline ends.

In its sample, this clone was seen a few times. This rearrangement joins TRBV29-1 to TRBJ1-1, with D possibly matching TRBD1 (6 bases). This CDR3 is built from 12 residues. CDR1 SQVTM and CDR2 ANQGSEA come from the germline V gene. The ends were cut back, 6 bases at V and 5 bases at J, with 13 bases in the middle. The CDR3: CSVPPGETEAFF. CDR3 bases: TGCAGCGTCCCACCAGGGGAAACTGAAGCTTTCTTT.

The CDR3 region is CASSYDGGSPLHF. DNA for the CDR3: TGTGCCAGCAGTTACGACGGCGGTTCACCCCTCCACTTT. The chain employs TRBV6-5 and TRBJ1-6; D uncertain. CDR3 length: 13 amino acids. Trimming pared 2 bases from V and 9 bases from J, leaving 8 bases between. Germline V gene data show CDR1 as MNHEY and CDR2 as SVGAGI.

J is TRBJ2-3 and V is TRBV5-1, with 8 positions matching TRBD1. Germline V gene sequence: CDR1 SGHRS, CDR2 YFSETQ. Unmatched junction bases numbered 5, after V lost 4 bases and J lost 1 base. The CDR3 is made up of 15 amino acids. Written as DNA, the CDR3 is TGCGCCAGCAGCCACAGGGGGGCTGGCACAGATACGCAGTATTTT. Amino acid sequence: CASSHRGAGTDTQYF.

The gene calls are TRBV6-5 and TRBJ2-7, with D maybe TRBD2 (5 bases). CDR3 length: 14 amino acids. CDR1 and CDR2 (germline): MNHEY, SVGAGI. V lost 4 bases, J lost 0 bases, and 10 bases lay in between. CDR3 nucleotide sequence: TGTGCCAGCAGTTTTGGAACTAGCTCCTACGAGCAGTACTTC. The encoded protein is CASSFGTSSYEQYF.

J is TRBJ1-5 and V is TRBV24-1; TRBD1 matches 8 bases. J lost 2 bases, V lost 5 bases, and 13 bases had no gene match. Germline V gene data show CDR1 as KGHDR and CDR2 as SFDVKD. The CDR3 runs 18 residues. CDR3 loop: CATSGSDRGVRGNQPQHF. Here the CDR3 DNA reads TGTGCCACCAGTGGGTCAGACAGGGGAGTTCGTGGCAATCAGCCCCAGCATTTT.

The J gene is TRBJ1-1, the V gene TRBV12-3 or TRBV12-4; TRBD1 might be the D (5 bases). V lost 2 bases, J lost 4 bases, and 8 bases lay in between. This CDR3 spans 13 amino acids. The CDR3 loop is CASSLRGGTEAFF. The CDR3 coding sequence is TGTGCCAGCAGTTTACGGGGGGGCACTGAAGCTTTCTTT.

The V and J genes are TRBV5-1 and TRBJ2-1; 9 bases are shared with TRBD1. The CDR3 is made up of 15 amino acids. Per germline, CDR1 SGHRS and CDR2 YFSETQ. V shed 0 bases and J 5 bases; nucleotides not matched to a gene: 3. The CDR3 loop reads CASSLGQGVHNEQFF. CDR3 sequence (DNA): TGCGCCAGCAGCTTGGGACAGGGGGTCCACAATGAGCAGTTCTTC.

This clone was counted a few times. The genes are TRBV6-5 and TRBJ1-1; D is unresolved. The germline V and J ends were trimmed by 8 bases and 3 bases, with 16 bases remaining between them. The germline gives CDR1 MNHEY, CDR2 SVGAGI. The CDR3 contains 14 residues. The CDR3 is CASHPPGYDTEAFF. CDR3 nucleotide sequence: TGTGCCAGCCACCCCCCGGGGTACGACACTGAAGCTTTCTTT.

The chain carries TRBV6-6 and TRBJ1-1, with TRBD1 as a possible D gene (5 bases). Germline V gives CDR1 MNHNY, CDR2 SVGAGI (reference sequence). CDR3 length equals 12 residues. V lost 4 bases to trimming and J lost 7 bases, with 10 bases between them. In DNA form, the CDR3 reads TGTGCCAGCAGTTTTGGGGCAGGTGAAGCTTTCTTT. It is translated as CASSFGAGEAFF.

V gene TRBV7-9 combines with J gene TRBJ2-7; 7 bases match TRBD2. The CDR3 has 16 residues. CDR1 SEHNR and CDR2 FQNEAQ come from the germline V gene (reference sequence). Trimming removed 6 bases from V and 0 bases from J; junction bases left unmatched: 11. The CDR3 here is CASSGWTRWYSYEQYF. In DNA form, the CDR3 reads TGTGCCAGCAGTGGTTGGACTAGGTGGTACTCCTACGAGCAGTACTTC.

The chain combines TRBV12-5 with TRBJ2-3; tentatively, D is TRBD1 (6 bases). V lost 6 bases and J 4 bases, leaving 11 bases between the germline ends. Germline-derived CDR1 and CDR2 are LGHNT and FRNRAP. This CDR3 contains 13 residues. The CDR3 protein is CASGLNRADTQYF. The CDR3 DNA follows: TGTGCTAGTGGGCTAAACAGGGCAGATACGCAGTATTTT.

The rearrangement uses TRBV11-3 and TRBJ2-2; D is perhaps TRBD1 (5 bases). In germline, CDR1 is SGHNT, CDR2 YENEEA. This CDR3 contains 15 residues. Trimming shortened V by 1 base and J by 4 bases, and 10 bases separated the two germline ends. The CDR3 loop reads CASSLGTRVTGELFF. The CDR3 DNA is TGTGCCAGCAGCTTAGGCACCAGGGTCACCGGGGAGCTGTTTTTT.

The rearrangement uses TRBV18 and TRBJ1-1, with a possible D match to TRBD1 (5 bases). Per the germline V gene, CDR1 is KGHSH and CDR2 is LQKENI. This CDR3 has 12 amino acids. Between the trimmed V and J ends, which lost 1 base and 8 bases, there was a span of 8 bases. CDR3 protein: CASSPQSGEAFF. CDR3 DNA: TGTGCCAGCTCACCACAATCAGGGGAAGCTTTCTTT.

The rearrangement uses TRBV7-2 and TRBJ2-1, with 8 bases that match TRBD2. V lost 5 bases and J lost 8; bases outside the gene matches: 11. Per the germline V gene, CDR1 is SGHTA and CDR2 is FQGNSA. CDR3 length equals 15 residues. CDR3 in DNA: TGTGCCAGCAGCCCCGCGGGGGGTCCATTCGATGAGCAGTTCTTC. It specifies CASSPAGGPFDEQFF.

The rearrangement links TRBV3-1 (or the pseudogene TRBV3-2) to TRBJ2-7; 8 bases align to TRBD2. The CDR3 length is 16 residues. Germline CDR1 and CDR2: LGHDT and YNNKEL (reference sequence). J lost 0 bases, V lost 0 bases, and 4 bases had no gene match. The CDR3 region has the DNA TGTGCCAGCAGCCAAGATTTAGCGGGGCGCTCCTACGAGCAGTACTTC. As protein: CASSQDLAGRSYEQYF.

This clone was detected a few times. V is TRBV28 and J is TRBJ1-2; 12 bases fit TRBD1. Trimming took 6 bases from V and 4 from J; bases not matched to a gene: 9. The CDR3 covers 16 residues. The V gene's germline CDR1 is MDHEN and CDR2 SYDVKM. This CDR3 is CASSSTGTGGVYGYTF. CDR3 nucleotide sequence: TGTGCCAGCAGCTCTACAGGGACAGGGGGCGTCTATGGCTACACCTTC.

The chain carries TRBV6-5 and TRBJ1-2; tentative D call: TRBD1 (6 bases). CDR1 is MNHEY and CDR2 is SVGAGI in the germline V gene. There are 13 residues in the CDR3. The V end lost 6 bases, the J end lost 7 bases, and 15 bases lay between the germline ends. CDR3 bases: TGTGCCAGCAGAAAACAGGGAGCATTTGGCTACACCTTC. Its translation is CASRKQGAFGYTF.

The chain carries TRBV30 and TRBJ2-7; no clear D gene. V was trimmed by 2 bases and J by 9 bases, leaving 23 bases between them. CDR3 size: 15 residues. Germline CDR1 reads GTSNPN; CDR2 reads SVGIG (reference sequence). The chain's CDR3 is CAWSTSVEDGSGQYF. The CDR3 DNA reads as TGTGCCTGGAGTACATCGGTAGAGGATGGCTCCGGGCAGTACTTC.